This entry lists 13 T cell receptor beta chains sequenced from one sample in a study of T cells in Graves' hyperthyroidism and ophthalmopathy. From RNA transcripts, TCR beta CDR3 regions were amplified. The primer set for the first-round RT-PCR of the TCR CDR3 was HTBI. TCRdb passed the multiplex PCR reads through MiXCR, listing each CDR3 protein once. Here the sample spans around 530,000 distinct CDR3 sequences, approximately 17% being singletons. Sequencing used blood. The origin of the receptors is a woman aged 18-35 years with Graves' ophthalmopathy.

This clonotype came up many times. The DNA for the CDR3 is TGTGCCAGCAGTTTTAGCGGGTTTAGCACAGATACGCAGTATTTT. This codes for CASSFSGFSTDTQYF. The chain links TRBV7-9 to TRBJ2-3; 7 bases line up with TRBD2. This CDR3 contains 15 residues. From germline, CDR1 is SEHNR and CDR2 FQNEAQ (reference sequence). Trimming took 6 bases from V and 0 from J; bases not matched to a gene: 6.

This clonotype was counted a few times. V and J are TRBV25-1 and TRBJ1-2; possible D gene TRBD1, 6 bases. Germline values: CDR1 MGHDK, CDR2 SYGVNS. V lost 2 bases and J 4 bases, leaving 11 bases between the germline ends. The CDR3 is 14 residues long. The chain's CDR3 is CASSERGGGYGYTF. The CDR3 DNA is TGTGCCAGCAGTGAACGGGGGGGCGGCTATGGCTACACCTTC.

On this clonotype: One base away lies a much larger clone, so this may be a sequencing read error. The chain uses TRBV30 and TRBJ1-2, with D unclear. Per germline, CDR1 GTSNPN and CDR2 SVGIG (reference sequence). V was cut by 0 bases and J by 3 bases, with 11 bases left in between. CDR3 length equals 14 residues. Here the CDR3 reads CAWSVATKDYGYTF. The CDR3 DNA reads as TGTGCCTGGAGTGTGGCGACAAAGGACTATGGCTACACCTTC.

The chain is built from TRBV24-1 and TRBJ2-3; possibly TRBD1 or TRBD2 for D (5 bases each). The CDR3 loop spans 16 amino acids. V was cut by 7 bases and J by 0 bases, with 16 bases left in between. Germline lookup yields CDR1 KGHDR and CDR2 SFDVKD. CDR3 amino acids: CATRGTERTSTDTQYF. In DNA form, the CDR3 reads TGTGCCACCAGGGGGACGGAGAGAACTAGCACAGATACGCAGTATTTT.

The rearrangement joins TRBV7-8 to TRBJ1-4; D is uncertain. Germline-derived CDR1 and CDR2 are SGHVS and FQNEAQ. The CDR3 spans 12 residues. V lost 3 bases and J 7 bases, leaving 6 bases between the germline ends. The CDR3 loop is CASSFTFEKLFF. The CDR3 region has the DNA TGTGCCAGCAGCTTTACCTTTGAAAAACTGTTTTTT. Full variable domain (missing parts from reference TRBV7-8 and TRBJ1-4): GAGVSQSPRYKVAKRGQDVALRCDPISGHVSLFWYQQALGQGPEFLTYFQNEAQLDKSGLPSDRFFAERPEGSVSTLKIQRTQQEDSAVYLCASSFTFEKLFFGSGTQLSVL.

The V gene is TRBV20-1, the J gene TRBJ2-1, with 7 positions matching TRBD2. The length of the CDR3 is 16 residues. Trimming removed 3 bases from V and 0 bases from J; junction bases left unmatched: 8. Germline CDR1 DFQATT, CDR2 SNEGSKA (reference sequence). CDR3 loop: CSASRGGGSSYNEQFF. CDR3 DNA: TGCAGTGCTAGTAGAGGCGGCGGGAGCTCCTACAATGAGCAGTTCTTC.

This clonotype occurred many times. The chain couples TRBV6-1 to TRBJ1-2; D gene uncertain. Deletions cut 5 bases from V and 1 base from J, with 5 bases between. In germline, CDR1 is MNHNS, CDR2 SASEGT. This CDR3 is built from 12 residues. This CDR3 is CASSYSNYGYTF. DNA for the CDR3: TGTGCCAGCAGTTATAGTAACTATGGCTACACCTTC.

The V gene is TRBV27, the J gene TRBJ2-7; D is perhaps TRBD2 (5 bases). Germline CDR1 MNHEY, CDR2 SMNVEV (reference sequence). V was clipped by 3 bases and J by 4 bases, with 16 bases between them. The CDR3 contains 15 residues. CDR3 coding DNA: TGTGCCAGCAGTTTTTTGTGGAACGAGGGATACGAGCAGTACTTC. Amino acid sequence: CASSFLWNEGYEQYF.

Many counts were recorded for this clonotype. J is TRBJ1-2 and V is TRBV7-3; 11 positions match TRBD1. The germline V gene has CDR1 SGHTA and CDR2 FQGTGA. With V trimmed by 5 bases and J by 8 bases, 7 bases remained unmatched. CDR3 length equals 14 residues. The CDR3: CASSEDRGHKGYTF. The CDR3 nucleotides read TGTGCCAGCAGCGAGGACAGGGGGCATAAAGGCTACACCTTC.

CDR3 sequence: CSARGGGQPQHF. CDR3 DNA sequence: TGCAGTGCTAGGGGGGGAGGCCAGCCCCAGCATTTT. This rearrangement joins TRBV20-1 to TRBJ1-5; tentative D call: TRBD1 (5 bases). The V end lost 3 bases, the J end lost 7 bases, and 10 bases lay between the germline ends. CDR3 length: 12 amino acids. The V gene's germline CDR1 is DFQATT and CDR2 SNEGSKA (reference sequence).

The chain links TRBV9 to TRBJ2-5; 7 bases are a match to TRBD2. The CDR3 covers 14 residues. V shed 7 bases, J shed 10 bases, and the junction held 16 bases outside the gene matches. Germline CDR1 is SGDLS and CDR2 is YYNGEE. The CDR3: CASPHVAGVDGQYF. CDR3 DNA sequence: TGTGCCAGCCCCCACGTGGCGGGAGTTGACGGCCAGTACTTC.

In the case of this clonotype: A read error may explain this, as a much larger clone is one base away. V is TRBV6-1 and J is TRBJ2-3, with D possibly TRBD2 on 7 matching bases. The V gene's germline CDR1 is MNHNS and CDR2 SASEGT. This CDR3 comprises 14 residues. Written as DNA, the CDR3 is TGTGCCTCCAGAACCGGGGGGCAGGCAGATACGCAGTGTTTT. As protein: CASRTGGQADTQCF.

V usage is TRBV19 and J usage is TRBJ1-1, with D tentatively TRBD1 (5 bases). Germline CDR1 reads LNHDA; CDR2 reads SQIVND (reference sequence). The length of the CDR3 is 13 residues. The ends were cut back, 2 bases at V and 5 bases at J, with 9 bases in the middle. CDR3 coding DNA: TGTGCCAGTAGTATAAATTGGGGGACTGAAGCTTTCTTT. Residues: CASSINWGTEAFF.